The 26 T cell receptor beta chains reported below all come from one sample, sequenced in a study of response to subunit inactivated influenza vaccine. From the RT-PCR reads, TCRdb called clonotypes with MiXCR, one entry per CDR3 protein. The table includes 150,000 to 200,000 distinct CDR3 sequences, about an eighth detected once. Another study also made use of these data, one on T cells expressing NK-cell markers. That publication notes: A 5'RACE template switching approach incorporating UMIs was used to make TCR beta cDNA.

The starting material was CD8+ T cells sorted from PBMCs, obtained roughly 12 days after vaccination. The receptors were gathered from a man in his forties or fifties who received an inactivated influenza vaccine.

The chain couples TRBV20-1 to TRBJ2-1, with 8 bases aligning to TRBD2. CDR1 is DFQATT and CDR2 is SNEGSKA in the germline V gene (reference sequence). Trimming at V came to 7 bases and at J to 8 bases, leaving 19 bases not matched to a gene. This CDR3 comprises 16 residues. The CDR3 loop is CSVSGASGFFWDEQFF. The CDR3 DNA reads TGCAGTGTTTCTGGGGCTAGCGGGTTCTTCTGGGATGAGCAGTTCTTC.

This clonotype was recorded many times. The chain employs TRBV2 and TRBJ2-1; 7 bases fit TRBD2. The CDR3 sequence is 15 residues long. Losses at the gene ends were 2 bases for V and 4 bases for J; bases not matched to a gene: 5. Germline-derived CDR1 and CDR2 are SNHLY and FYNNEI. The CDR3 region has the DNA TGTGCCAGCAGTGAATTAAGGACTAGTTACAATGAGCAGTTCTTC. Its translation is CASSELRTSYNEQFF.

This chain uses TRBV3-1 with TRBJ2-5; TRBD2 might be the D (6 bases). V was shortened by 4 bases and J by 5 bases, with 17 bases between the two germline ends. Germline CDR1 LGHDT, CDR2 YNNKEL (reference sequence). This CDR3 has 15 residues. DNA for the CDR3: TGTGCCAGCAGCCCTGAAGGAGGGACGGGCGAGACCCAGTACTTC. Its protein product is CASSPEGGTGETQYF.

The J gene is TRBJ2-3, the V gene TRBV11-1, with TRBD1 matching 9 bases. J was trimmed by 2 bases and V by 3 bases; bases with no gene match: 9. The germline gives CDR1 SGHAT, CDR2 FQDESV (reference sequence). This CDR3 is built from 17 residues. The CDR3, as DNA: TGTGCCAGCAGCTTCCCGCGGACAGGGGCCCTCACAGATACGCAGTATTTT. It specifies CASSFPRTGALTDTQYF.

This clonotype was seen ten or more times. The J gene is TRBJ1-1, the V gene TRBV15; D perhaps matches TRBD1 (6 bases). The ends were cut back, 0 bases at V and 3 bases at J, with 11 bases in the middle. The CDR3 sequence is 15 residues long. Germline V gene sequence: CDR1 LNHNV, CDR2 YYDKDF (reference sequence). The CDR3 region is CATSRDLAGDTEAFF. The CDR3 bases are TGTGCCACCAGCAGAGACCTCGCAGGGGACACTGAAGCTTTCTTT.

In this sample, this clonotype turned up a few times. The V and J genes are TRBV7-8 and TRBJ2-7; D perhaps matches TRBD1 (6 bases). The V gene's germline CDR1 is SGHVS and CDR2 FQNEAQ. The CDR3 has 16 residues. V lost 5 bases and J 7 bases, leaving 24 bases between the germline ends. CDR3 nucleotide sequence: TGTGCCAGCAGCCCGCCCCGAGGACAAGCTCAGGGGGAGCAGTACTTC. It is translated as CASSPPRGQAQGEQYF.

In its sample, this clonotype was seen a few times. The chain joins TRBV4-3 to TRBJ2-3; TRBD2 matches 8 bases. The CDR3 is 18 residues long. V gave up 1 base and J gave up 2 bases; unmatched junction bases: 11. CDR1 is LGHNA, CDR2 YSLEER, per germline. Written as DNA, the CDR3 is TGCGCCAGCAGCCAAGGGCCTTCTGGCGGGAGGTACACAGATACGCAGTATTTT. It codes for CASSQGPSGGRYTDTQYF.

The V call is TRBV2, the J call TRBJ2-5; D is uncertain. CDR3 length: 14 amino acids. Germline-derived CDR1 and CDR2 are SNHLY and FYNNEI. Trimming left V 4 bases short and J 3 bases short, with 12 bases between. The CDR3 region has the DNA TGTGCCAGCAGTGTACGGCCAGCCGAAGAGACCCAGTACTTC. Its translation is CASSVRPAEETQYF.

This clonotype was seen only a few times. The rearrangement uses TRBV27 and TRBJ2-1, with TRBD2 as a possible D gene (7 bases). Germline V CDR1 and CDR2: MNHEY, SMNVEV (reference sequence). Trimming left V 6 bases short and J 5 bases short, with 17 bases between. CDR3 length: 15 amino acids. CDR3: CASSPFGGLHNEQFF. CDR3 sequence (DNA): TGTGCCAGCAGCCCCTTCGGGGGGCTACACAATGAGCAGTTCTTC.

The chain joins TRBV19 to TRBJ2-3; TRBD1 agrees at 9 bases. CDR1 is LNHDA and CDR2 is SQIVND in the germline V gene (reference sequence). This CDR3 region has 16 residues. Losses at the gene ends were 5 bases for V and 5 bases for J; bases not matched to a gene: 11. CDR3 coding DNA: TGTGCCAGTAGTGACGGACAGGGGCGATTTGGAGATACGCAGTATTTT. Its translation is CASSDGQGRFGDTQYF.

This clonotype was detected a few times. The chain employs TRBV30 and TRBJ2-7; 10 bases agree with TRBD1. Germline V gene data show CDR1 as GTSNPN and CDR2 as SVGIG (reference sequence). CDR3 size: 14 residues. The junction had 1 base not matched to a gene; V was cut back by 0 bases and J by 2 bases. The CDR3 DNA reads TGTGCCTGGAGTGTCGGACAGGGGGCCTACGAGCAGTACTTC. This sequence encodes CAWSVGQGAYEQYF.

There are many counts of this clonotype. The chain's CDR3 is CASSQVGRSSYNEQFF. As DNA, the CDR3 is TGCGCCAGCAGCCAAGTCGGACGGAGCTCCTACAATGAGCAGTTCTTC. The chain combines TRBV4-3 with TRBJ2-1; D uncertain. V lost 1 base and J lost 0, with 10 bases in between. This CDR3 has 16 amino acids. The germline CDR1 and CDR2 sequences are LGHNA and YSLEER.

This clonotype has a handful of counts. The gene calls are TRBV6-2 or TRBV6-3 and TRBJ1-5; D not resolved. Trimming left V 6 bases short and J 4 bases short, with 10 bases between. This CDR3 is 13 amino acids long. CDR1 and CDR2 from the germline V gene are MNHEY and SVGEGT. The CDR3 coding sequence is TGTGCCAGCAGGCCTTACAGAAATCAGCCCCAGCATTTT. It codes for CASRPYRNQPQHF.

The V call is TRBV7-9, the J call TRBJ2-1; no firm D call. V dropped 5 bases and J dropped 6 bases, with 8 bases sitting between them. Germline lookup yields CDR1 SEHNR and CDR2 FQNEAQ (reference sequence). This CDR3 is built from 12 residues. The CDR3 loop is CASSRNGNEQFF. CDR3 DNA sequence: TGTGCCAGCAGCCGGAACGGCAATGAGCAGTTCTTC.

V gene TRBV20-1 combines with J gene TRBJ2-5, with D unclear. Trimming removed 6 bases from V and 5 bases from J, with 10 bases in between. The germline CDR1 and CDR2 sequences are DFQATT and SNEGSKA (reference sequence). This CDR3 has 11 residues. The CDR3 nucleotides are TGCAGTGCCGCCAGAACGGAGACCCAGTACTTC. This translates into CSAARTETQYF.

The chain uses TRBV7-9 and TRBJ1-2, with a possible D match to TRBD1 (5 bases). Per germline, CDR1 SEHNR and CDR2 FQNEAQ (reference sequence). V lost 6 bases to trimming and J lost 5 bases, with 16 bases between them. The length of the CDR3 is 14 residues. The CDR3 here is CASSSGGPLYGYTF. Here the CDR3 DNA reads TGTGCCAGCAGTTCGGGGGGACCGTTATATGGCTACACCTTC.

This clonotype was recorded at least ten times. The chain employs TRBV29-1 and TRBJ2-2; TRBD1 matches at 8 bases. CDR3 size: 15 residues. V lost 2 bases, J lost 5 bases, and 7 bases stayed unmatched. Germline V CDR1 and CDR2: SQVTM, ANQGSEA. CDR3 loop: CSVELSGQETGELFF. The CDR3 DNA follows: TGCAGCGTTGAATTATCGGGACAGGAAACCGGGGAGCTGTTTTTT.

This clonotype has just a few counts. This chain connects TRBV7-2 to TRBJ2-5; TRBD1 agrees at 9 bases. V lost 1 base and J lost 5; bases outside the gene matches: 5. The CDR3 runs to 15 residues. Germline assignment: CDR1 SGHTA and CDR2 FQGNSA. In DNA, the CDR3 is TGTGCCAGCAGCTTAGAGGACAGGGGAGAGGAGACCCAGTACTTC. Amino acid sequence: CASSLEDRGEETQYF. Combining the CDR3 with reference TRBV7-2 and TRBJ2-5 gives the whole variable domain GAGVSQSPSNKVTEKGKDVELRCDPISGHTALYWYRQSLGQGLEFLIYFQGNSAPDKSGLPSDRFSAERTGGSVSTLTIQRTQQEDSAVYLCASSLEDRGEETQYFGPGTRLLVL.

This clonotype was picked up many times. The J gene is TRBJ2-1, the V gene TRBV14, with D uncertain. The V and J ends lost 0 bases and 7 bases respectively, with 7 bases between them. CDR1 and CDR2 from the germline V gene are SGHDN and FVKESK. The CDR3 sequence is 13 residues long. The CDR3 sequence is CASSQDGANEQFF. The CDR3, as DNA: TGTGCCAGCAGCCAAGATGGCGCTAATGAGCAGTTCTTC. Combining the CDR3 with reference TRBV14 and TRBJ2-1 gives the whole variable domain EAGVTQFPSHSVIEKGQTVTLRCDPISGHDNLYWYRRVMGKEIKFLLHFVKESKQDESGMPNNRFLAERTGGTYSTLKVQPAELEDSGVYFCASSQDGANEQFFGPGTRLTVL.

This clonotype was counted a few times. V and J are TRBV9 and TRBJ1-3, with D tentatively TRBD1 (5 bases). The V gene's germline CDR1 is SGDLS and CDR2 YYNGEE. V shed 4 bases and J shed 2 bases, with 10 bases lying between them. This CDR3 spans 14 amino acids. The CDR3 reads CASSKVGAGNTIYF. Written as DNA, the CDR3 is TGTGCCAGCAGCAAAGTGGGGGCTGGAAACACCATATATTTT. Based on the CDR3 plus reference TRBV9 and TRBJ1-3, the full variable domain is DSGVTQTPKHLITATGQRVTLRCSPRSGDLSVYWYQQSLDQGLQFLIQYYNGEERAKGNILERFSAQQFPDLHSELNLSSLELGDSALYFCASSKVGAGNTIYFGEGSWLTVV.

This clonotype was counted at least ten times. V and J are TRBV5-1 and TRBJ2-7; TRBD2 aligns across 10 bases. CDR1 and CDR2 (germline): SGHRS, YFSETQ. Unmatched junction bases numbered 3, after V lost 3 bases and J lost 3 bases. There are 14 residues in the CDR3. This CDR3 reads CASSWASGGYEQYF. CDR3 DNA: TGCGCCAGCAGCTGGGCTAGCGGGGGCTACGAGCAGTACTTC.

This clonotype was observed a few times. The genes are TRBV6-1 and TRBJ2-7, with D possibly TRBD1 on 7 matching bases. Germline lookup yields CDR1 MNHNS and CDR2 SASEGT. V was trimmed by 8 bases and J by 6 bases, leaving 17 bases between them. The CDR3 is 13 residues long. In DNA, the CDR3 is TGTGCCAGCGCGGCAGGGGGGCTTTCCGAGCAGTACTTC. This sequence encodes CASAAGGLSEQYF.

This clonotype was seen a few times. The chain links TRBV27 to TRBJ1-4; tentative D call: TRBD1 (5 bases). Trimming removed 0 bases from V and 4 bases from J, with 9 bases in between. Germline assignment: CDR1 MNHEY and CDR2 SMNVEV (reference sequence). The CDR3 is 15 residues long. The CDR3 nucleotides read TGTGCCAGCAGTTTATCGTTGGGGCGTAATGAAAAACTGTTTTTT. As protein: CASSLSLGRNEKLFF. The whole variable domain, filled in from reference TRBV27 and TRBJ1-4, reads EAQVTQNPRYLITVTGKKLTVTCSQNMNHEYMSWYRQDPGLGLRQIYYSMNVEVTDKGDVPEGYKVSRKEKRNFPLILESPSPNQTSLYFCASSLSLGRNEKLFFGSGTQLSVL.

V usage is TRBV7-9 and J usage is TRBJ2-3, with 10 bases lining up with TRBD2. CDR1 is SEHNR, CDR2 FQNEAQ, per germline (reference sequence). V lost 4 bases to trimming and J lost 4 bases; unmatched junction nucleotides: 8. This CDR3 comprises 16 residues. This chain's CDR3 is CASSSQREGLADTQYF. The CDR3 DNA follows: TGTGCCAGCAGCTCCCAGCGGGAGGGCCTCGCAGATACGCAGTATTTT.

This clonotype was found a few times. V gene TRBV19 combines with J gene TRBJ1-1; 9 bases agree with TRBD1. Germline CDR1 and CDR2: LNHDA and SQIVND (reference sequence). The CDR3 contains 12 residues. V lost 8 bases, J lost 3 bases, and 1 base stayed unmatched. The CDR3 DNA follows: TGTGCCAGTGGGACAGGGTACACTGAAGCTTTCTTT. Protein sequence: CASGTGYTEAFF.

This clonotype was detected only a few times. The chain recombines TRBV5-5 with TRBJ1-5; D is unclear. The CDR3 has 14 amino acids. Trimming took off 7 bases at V and 2 bases at J, with 13 bases between the two ends. Germline V CDR1 and CDR2: SGHKS, YYEKEE (reference sequence). The CDR3 loop is CASAGGSGNQPQHF. As DNA, the CDR3 is TGTGCCAGCGCCGGCGGGAGTGGCAATCAGCCCCAGCATTTT. Supplemented by reference TRBV5-5 and TRBJ1-5, the full variable domain reads DAGVTQSPTHLIKTRGQQVTLRCSPISGHKSVSWYQQVLGQGPQFIFQYYEKEERGRGNFPDRFSARQFPNYSSELNVNALLLGDSALYLCASAGGSGNQPQHFGDGTRLSIL.